This T cell receptor beta chain was found in a study of blood T cell repertoires in COVID-19. Germline values: CDR1 DFQATT, CDR2 SNEGSKA (reference sequence). The CDR3 runs to 16 residues. Trimming removed 3 bases at V and 0 bases at J, with 16 bases between. This table comes from immunoSEQ multiplex PCR, and its TCRdb copy is limited to in-frame clones, with some not included. The sample lists under 250,000 clones, about 90% occurring once. The chain joins TRBV20-1 to TRBJ2-3; TRBD2 might be the D (5 bases). What was sequenced was peripheral blood. The TCR was taken from a man between 18 and 29 years old with active or convalescent COVID-19. CDR3 amino acids: CSASRASSRSTDTQYF. As DNA, the CDR3 is TGCAGTGCTAGTCGGGCTAGCTCCCGTAGCACAGATACGCAGTATTTT.